The 5 T cell receptor beta chains reported below all come from one sample, sequenced in a study of vaccination effects on CD4 cells after COVID-19. Assay used: immunoSEQ multiplex PCR; TCRdb lists only in-frame clones, some missing. Of some 68,000 clones in the sample, 81% were seen once. Antigen-specific CD4+ T cells were expanded (with viral peptide pools) by the ViraFEST assay ahead of sequencing. The culture ran for around 10 days before CD4+ T cells were isolated. Participants got two doses of BNT162b2 or mRNA-1273 vaccine. Their antigens remain unidentified. The sample consisted of CD4+ T cells from PBMCs cultured with HCoV-229E spike peptides, taken after COVID-19 vaccination. The receptors shown here come from a human donor who received a COVID-19 vaccine.

The genes are TRBV18 and TRBJ2-3, with 7 bases identical to TRBD2. The CDR3 consists of 14 residues. In germline, CDR1 is KGHSH, CDR2 LQKENI. Losses at the gene ends were 3 bases for V and 4 bases for J; bases not matched to a gene: 4. CDR3 loop: CASSPGRVADTQYF. CDR3 nucleotide sequence: TGTGCCAGCTCACCGGGGAGGGTTGCAGATACGCAGTATTTT.

The rearrangement uses TRBV5-1 and TRBJ2-1; maybe TRBD2 (7 bases). The CDR3 spans 16 residues. The germline V and J ends were trimmed by 1 base and 4 bases, with 15 bases remaining between them. Germline CDR1 reads SGHRS; CDR2 reads YFSETQ. The CDR3 DNA reads as TGCGCCAGCAGCTTGTTTCAGGCGGGGGCGTACAATGAGCAGTTCTTC. The encoded protein is CASSLFQAGAYNEQFF. Together with reference TRBV5-1 and TRBJ2-1, the CDR3 gives the full variable domain: KAGVTQTPRYLIKTRGQQVTLSCSPISGHRSVSWYQQTPGQGLQFLFEYFSETQRNKGNFPGRFSGRQFSNSRSEMNVSTLELGDSALYLCASSLFQAGAYNEQFFGPGTRLTVL.

This chain uses TRBV18 with TRBJ2-2; TRBD1 agrees at 7 bases. V shed 5 bases, J shed 0 bases, and the junction held 3 bases outside the gene matches. Germline V CDR1 and CDR2: KGHSH, LQKENI. This CDR3 spans 15 amino acids. CDR3 coding DNA: TGTGCCAGCTCATCCGACAGGGCGAACACCGGGGAGCTGTTTTTT. This translates into CASSSDRANTGELFF.

This rearrangement joins TRBV30 to TRBJ1-5, with 9 nucleotides matching TRBD1. Looked up from germline, CDR1 is GTSNPN and CDR2 is SVGIG (reference sequence). CDR3 size: 15 residues. The ends lost 2 bases at V and 4 bases at J; junction bases unmatched: 6. CDR3 loop: CAWSTGTGRNQPQHF. The CDR3 DNA reads TGTGCCTGGAGTACCGGGACAGGGAGGAATCAGCCCCAGCATTTT.

The chain links TRBV7-9 to TRBJ2-6, with TRBD1 matching over 9 bases. Germline V gene lookup returns CDR1 SEHNR and CDR2 FQNEAQ (reference sequence). V trimming: 5 bases; J trimming: 0 bases; junction bases outside the gene matches: 8. The CDR3 loop spans 18 amino acids. CDR3 protein: CASSKGTGSLSGANVLTF. CDR3 coding DNA: TGTGCCAGCAGCAAGGGGACAGGGTCCCTCTCTGGGGCCAACGTCCTGACTTTC.